One and the same sample provided the 15 T cell receptor beta chains below, sequenced in a study of blood T cell repertoires in COVID-19. Profiling relied on immunoSEQ multiplex PCR, and the TCRdb table lists in-frame clones only, not all of them. The table lists about 60,000 clones, 82% of them singletons. Sequenced sample: peripheral blood. The receptors shown here come from a man aged 60 to 69 with acute or convalescent COVID-19.

The rearrangement links TRBV4-1 to TRBJ1-3, with 7 positions matching TRBD1. Germline V gives CDR1 MGHRA, CDR2 YSYEKL. The CDR3 contains 15 residues. The ends lost 3 bases at V and 4 bases at J; junction bases unmatched: 6. CDR3 in DNA: TGCGCCAGCAGCCAGATCGACAGGGACGGAAACACCATATATTTT. Translation gives CASSQIDRDGNTIYF.

The rearrangement uses TRBV5-1 and TRBJ1-2; D gene uncertain. The CDR3 is 14 residues long. V lost 4 bases, J lost 6 bases, and 16 bases lay in between. Germline-derived CDR1 and CDR2 are SGHRS and YFSETQ. CDR3 region: CASSLANTENGYTF. CDR3 nucleotides: TGCGCCAGCAGCCTGGCCAATACGGAGAATGGCTACACCTTC.

The chain joins TRBV5-1 to TRBJ1-1, with D tentatively TRBD1 (5 bases). V lost 4 bases to trimming and J lost 3 bases, with 13 bases between them. Looked up from germline, CDR1 is SGHRS and CDR2 is YFSETQ. CDR3 size: 14 residues. CDR3 in DNA: TGCGCCAGCAGCATTCAGGGAGGGGACACTGAAGCTTTCTTT. This codes for CASSIQGGDTEAFF.

The count of this clone is one. V usage is TRBV19 and J usage is TRBJ1-2, with D possibly TRBD1 on 5 matching bases. The CDR3 consists of 13 residues. Germline values: CDR1 LNHDA, CDR2 SQIVND (reference sequence). The V end lost 5 bases, the J end lost 4 bases, and 11 bases lay between the germline ends. CDR3 in DNA: TGTGCCAGTAGTCAAGACAGCTTCTATGGCTACACCTTC. Its translation: CASSQDSFYGYTF.

This clone was observed a single time. The J gene is TRBJ1-4, the V gene TRBV3-1 (or the pseudogene TRBV3-2); D remains unclear. Trimming cost V 2 bases and J 1 base, with 8 bases left between them. This CDR3 has 15 amino acids. Germline V gives CDR1 LGHDT, CDR2 YNNKEL (reference sequence). The CDR3 spells CASSQFRGTNEKLFF. Here the CDR3 DNA reads TGTGCCAGCAGCCAATTTCGGGGAACTAATGAAAAACTGTTTTTT.

The chain couples TRBV15 to TRBJ2-6; weak D call: TRBD1 (5 bases). This CDR3 is 18 amino acids long. The V gene's germline CDR1 is LNHNV and CDR2 YYDKDF (reference sequence). With 0 bases removed from V and 2 bases from J, the gap between germline ends came to 14 bases. This CDR3 reads CATSRDYDSRTGANVLTF. For the CDR3, the DNA is TGTGCCACCAGCAGAGATTATGACAGCCGAACTGGGGCCAACGTCCTGACTTTC.

The rearrangement uses TRBV6-6 and TRBJ2-7, with 9 bases fitting TRBD2. From germline, CDR1 is MNHNY and CDR2 SVGAGI (reference sequence). CDR3 length: 16 residues. Trimming cost V 6 bases and J 1 base; bases outside gene matches: 10. The CDR3 coding sequence is TGTGCCAGCAGGGACGGCGGGGGGGCAACGTCCTACGAGCAGTACTTC. Protein product: CASRDGGGATSYEQYF.

This clone was found once. The CDR3 nucleotides are TGTGCCAGCTCCTCTTCGACGGGAGATCAACTTGGGGGCTACACCTTC. Protein product: CASSSSTGDQLGGYTF. This rearrangement joins TRBV18 to TRBJ1-2; no definite D call. The germline CDR1 and CDR2 sequences are KGHSH and LQKENI. This CDR3 comprises 16 residues. Trimming took 6 bases from V and 8 from J, leaving 25 bases between them. Using reference TRBV18 and TRBJ1-2 for the parts outside the CDR3, the full variable domain is NAGVMQNPRHLVRRRGQEARLRCSPMKGHSHVYWYRQLPEEGLKFMVYLQKENIIDESGMPKERFSAEFPKEGPSILRIQQVVRGDSAAYFCASSSSTGDQLGGYTFGSGTRLTVV.

This chain links TRBV18 with TRBJ2-6; D remains unclear. Germline values: CDR1 KGHSH, CDR2 LQKENI. The CDR3 is 14 residues long. V lost 1 base to trimming and J lost 2 bases, with 3 bases between them. CDR3 loop: CASSPRPGANVLTF. The CDR3 DNA follows: TGTGCCAGCTCACCACGGCCTGGGGCCAACGTCCTGACTTTC.

This chain links TRBV7-2 with TRBJ1-2, with D uncertain. From germline, CDR1 is SGHTA and CDR2 FQGNSA. This CDR3 has 13 amino acids. V shed 5 bases and J shed 5 bases, with 12 bases lying between them. As DNA, the CDR3 is TGTGCCAGCAGCCGGGGTGAATTATATGGCTACACCTTC. Protein product: CASSRGELYGYTF.

The rearrangement links TRBV30 to TRBJ2-1; tentative D call: TRBD2 (5 bases). With 0 bases removed from V and 3 bases from J, the gap between germline ends came to 12 bases. CDR1 is GTSNPN, CDR2 SVGIG, per germline (reference sequence). The CDR3 has 15 amino acids. The CDR3 loop is CAWSVQLGSYNEQFF. The DNA of the CDR3 is TGTGCCTGGAGTGTACAGCTAGGGAGCTACAATGAGCAGTTCTTC.

This clone was detected only once. CDR3 sequence (DNA): TGTGCCAGCAGAGCGACCACAGGGGGCGGTACCGGGGAGCTGTTTTTT. This encodes CASRATTGGGTGELFF. V and J are TRBV7-9 and TRBJ2-2; TRBD1 matches at 9 bases. From germline, CDR1 is SEHNR and CDR2 FQNEAQ (reference sequence). V lost 6 bases, J lost 5 bases, and 10 bases stayed unmatched. CDR3 length equals 16 residues.

This chain connects TRBV6-6 to TRBJ2-1; TRBD1 agrees at 10 bases. Germline assignment: CDR1 MNHNY and CDR2 SVGAGI (reference sequence). The CDR3 covers 12 residues. V lost 4 bases and J lost 16; bases outside the gene matches: 7. The CDR3, as DNA: TGTGCCAGCAGTTCGACCCGGGACAGGGGCTTCTTC. This translates into CASSSTRDRGFF.

V gene TRBV10-3 combines with J gene TRBJ1-3; maybe TRBD1 (6 bases). This CDR3 has 15 residues. Germline CDR1 reads ENHRY; CDR2 reads SYGVKD. The ends were cut back, 4 bases at V and 2 bases at J, with 12 bases in the middle. The DNA for the CDR3 is TGTGCCATCAGTGTTGGGGGCGCAACTGGAAACACCATATATTTT. Its translation: CAISVGGATGNTIYF.

This clone was recorded only once. The chain carries TRBV5-1 and TRBJ2-1, with D tentatively TRBD2 (5 bases). In germline, CDR1 is SGHRS, CDR2 YFSETQ. This CDR3 contains 14 residues. Trimming cost V 0 bases and J 7 bases, with 11 bases left between them. CDR3 region: CASSLEGRGNEQFF. In nucleotides, the CDR3 is TGCGCCAGCAGCTTGGAAGGGCGCGGGAATGAGCAGTTCTTC.